This T cell receptor (beta chain) was profiled in a study of T cell responses to AZD1222 COVID-19 vaccine. Study-wide results and caveats: Repertoire sampling occurred only after the peak T cell response.

Profiling relied on immunoSEQ multiplex PCR, and the TCRdb table lists in-frame clones only, not all of them. The sample carries around 120,000 clones, about 88% recorded once. Regarding this clone: No antigen is known for it.

This TCR derives from an adult who received the AZD1222 COVID-19 vaccine. The source material was peripheral blood, sampled 28 days after the second AZD1222 dose.

The CDR3, as DNA: TGTGCCAGCAGTGATCGACAGTCGGGCAATCAGCCCCAGCATTTT. Translated: CASSDRQSGNQPQHF. The genes are TRBV2 and TRBJ1-5; weak D call: TRBD1 (5 bases). Germline lookup yields CDR1 SNHLY and CDR2 FYNNEI. Trimming left V 3 bases short and J 2 bases short, with 11 bases between. CDR3 size: 15 residues.